Presented here are 32 T cell receptor beta chains from one specimen sequenced in a study of Ad26.COV2.S vaccination and SARS-CoV-2 variants. TCRdb's table, derived via immunoSEQ multiplex PCR, lists solely in-frame clones and lacks some. The sample has some 400,000 clones; about 89% are singletons. Treatment indicated: 15 to 20 received Ad26.COV2.S at low or high dose, single or two shots; 5 received placebo; per-sample allocation not given. Collection of samples fell on day 63 after the first vaccine or placebo injection. The source was peripheral blood, collected in a trial of Ad26.COV2.S vaccine versus placebo. Receptors originate from a person between 18 and 59 years old who received the Ad26.COV2.S COVID-19 vaccine or a placebo.

This sequence joins TRBV5-8 and TRBJ1-4, with 9 bases lining up with TRBD1. Germline loops: CDR1 SGHTS, CDR2 YDEGEE. This CDR3 region has 17 residues. V was clipped by 3 bases and J by 7 bases; unmatched bases: 13. The CDR3 region has the DNA TGTGCCAGCAGCTCGGGACAGGGTGTTTCCGAGGGTGAAAAACTGTTTTTT. Protein product: CASSSGQGVSEGEKLFF.

The chain employs TRBV5-1 and TRBJ2-1, with D tentatively TRBD2 (6 bases). This CDR3 has 15 residues. CDR1 and CDR2 from the germline V gene are SGHRS and YFSETQ. Trimming pared 7 bases from V and 4 bases from J, leaving 18 bases between. The CDR3 sequence: CASSIATRGYNEQFF. CDR3 DNA: TGCGCCAGCTCCATAGCGACTAGGGGATACAATGAGCAGTTCTTC.

The CDR3 is CATSRGEEGETGANVLTF. CDR3 DNA sequence: TGTGCCACCAGCAGAGGTGAAGAGGGAGAAACTGGGGCCAACGTCCTGACTTTC. This chain links TRBV15 with TRBJ2-6, with D maybe TRBD2 (5 bases). Germline V lookup: CDR1 LNHNV, CDR2 YYDKDF (reference sequence). CDR3 length: 18 amino acids. Between the trimmed V and J ends, which lost 1 base and 2 bases, there was a span of 15 bases.

This chain joins TRBV6-6 and TRBJ2-5; no definite D call. The ends were cut back, 9 bases at V and 4 bases at J, with 15 bases in the middle. The V gene's germline CDR1 is MNHNY and CDR2 SVGAGI (reference sequence). This CDR3 is built from 13 residues. The chain's CDR3 is CASGRDGVETQYF. Here the CDR3 DNA reads TGTGCCAGTGGACGTGATGGGGTAGAGACCCAGTACTTC.

The V gene is TRBV28, the J gene TRBJ2-1; D possibly matches TRBD1 or TRBD2 (6 bases each). CDR1 MDHEN and CDR2 SYDVKM come from the germline V gene. The CDR3 runs to 15 residues. V gave up 4 bases and J gave up 3 bases, with 13 bases separating them. The CDR3 reads CASSSRGGFYNEQFF. The DNA of the CDR3 is TGTGCCAGCAGTTCCAGGGGAGGTTTCTACAATGAGCAGTTCTTC.

The J gene is TRBJ2-7, the V gene TRBV6-5; 8 nucleotides match TRBD2. This CDR3 contains 15 residues. CDR1 is MNHEY, CDR2 SVGAGI, per germline. Germline trimming cut 7 bases from V and 2 bases from J; bases unmatched to any gene: 10. The CDR3 sequence is CASTLLAGPTYEQYF. As DNA, the CDR3 is TGTGCCAGCACCCTCCTAGCGGGTCCGACCTACGAGCAGTACTTC.

The gene calls are TRBV6-1 and TRBJ1-1; TRBD1 is a possible D gene (5 bases). The V end lost 3 bases, the J end lost 5 bases, and 13 bases lay between the germline ends. Germline CDR1 is MNHNS and CDR2 is SASEGT. This CDR3 is 14 amino acids long. CDR3 region: CASSETGSGTEAFF. CDR3 bases: TGTGCCAGCAGTGAGACGGGCTCAGGGACTGAAGCTTTCTTT.

The chain links TRBV19 to TRBJ2-2, with D tentatively TRBD2 (5 bases). Germline CDR1 reads LNHDA; CDR2 reads SQIVND (reference sequence). This CDR3 contains 13 residues. V lost 10 bases to trimming and J lost 5 bases, with 14 bases between them. The CDR3 nucleotides read TGTGCCACCCAACTGGAGGTGACCGGGGAGCTGTTTTTT. Its translation: CATQLEVTGELFF.

The CDR3 here is CASSQDQLASGNTIYF. The CDR3 coding sequence is TGCGCCAGCAGCCAAGATCAGCTGGCCTCTGGAAACACCATATATTTT. This chain uses TRBV4-3 with TRBJ1-3; D is undetermined. The V gene lost 0 bases and the J gene lost 0 bases, with 9 bases spanning the gap. Germline CDR1 and CDR2: LGHNA and YSLEER. This CDR3 is 16 amino acids long.

Note on this clone: The sample carries other DNA sequences with the same CDR3. The chain joins TRBV7-2 to TRBJ1-5; D remains ambiguous. V was cut by 5 bases and J by 1 base, with 6 bases left in between. This CDR3 comprises 13 residues. CDR1 and CDR2 from the germline V gene are SGHTA and FQGNSA. The CDR3 region is CASSLRSNQPQHF. The CDR3 bases are TGTGCCAGCAGCCTCAGGAGCAATCAGCCCCAGCATTTT.

This clone was seen only once. The rearrangement joins TRBV5-1 to TRBJ1-4; 7 nucleotides match TRBD1. This CDR3 contains 17 residues. Unmatched junction bases numbered 8, after V lost 0 bases and J lost 3 bases. CDR1 SGHRS and CDR2 YFSETQ come from the germline V gene. CDR3 coding DNA: TGCGCCAGCAGCTTGGAGATACAGGGGACAGCTAATGAAAAACTGTTTTTT. It specifies CASSLEIQGTANEKLFF.

V usage is TRBV2 and J usage is TRBJ2-7; 8 positions match TRBD2. Germline loops: CDR1 SNHLY, CDR2 FYNNEI. The CDR3 has 15 residues. The V segment lost 8 bases and the J segment 5 bases; nucleotides outside the gene matches: 14. The CDR3 sequence is CASATTSGRPNEQYF. Here the CDR3 DNA reads TGTGCCAGCGCTACTACTAGCGGACGCCCCAACGAGCAGTACTTC.

V is TRBV18 and J is TRBJ2-7, with D uncertain. The germline CDR1 and CDR2 sequences are KGHSH and LQKENI. V lost 1 base to trimming and J lost 6 bases, with 16 bases between them. This CDR3 has 15 residues. CDR3 bases: TGTGCCAGCTCACCACTCCGAGGCCTAAGCAGCGAGCAGTACTTC. Translating gives CASSPLRGLSSEQYF.

Only one count was recorded for this clone. The chain uses TRBV3-1 (or the pseudogene TRBV3-2) and TRBJ2-3, with a possible D match to TRBD2 (6 bases). Trimming took 3 bases from V and 5 from J, leaving 12 bases between them. The CDR3 length is 14 residues. The V gene's germline CDR1 is LGHDT and CDR2 YNNKEL (reference sequence). CDR3 coding DNA: TGTGCCAGCAGCCACGGGACTTCCCAAGATACGCAGTATTTT. It specifies CASSHGTSQDTQYF.

In regard to this clone: In the same sample, other DNA sequences code for this CDR3. The rearrangement joins TRBV5-1 to TRBJ2-2; D may be TRBD1 (6 bases). Germline assignment: CDR1 SGHRS and CDR2 YFSETQ. V lost 3 bases and J lost 0, with 9 bases in between. The CDR3 spans 15 residues. CDR3 region: CASSWGQTNTGELFF. The CDR3, as DNA: TGCGCCAGCAGCTGGGGACAAACGAACACCGGGGAGCTGTTTTTT.

This sequence joins TRBV4-1 and TRBJ2-4; 7 bases match TRBD1. The CDR3 contains 13 residues. Germline V CDR1 and CDR2: MGHRA, YSYEKL. V dropped 3 bases and J dropped 4; count of bases not matched to a gene: 0. The CDR3 DNA reads as TGCGCCAGCAGCCAGGACAGGAAAAACATTCAGTACTTC. Translating it yields CASSQDRKNIQYF.

V and J are TRBV6-1 and TRBJ2-3; a possible D gene is TRBD2 (5 bases). The CDR3 loop spans 12 amino acids. V was shortened by 3 bases and J by 5 bases, with 6 bases between the two germline ends. Germline-derived CDR1 and CDR2 are MNHNS and SASEGT. The CDR3 coding sequence is TGTGCCAGCAGTGACGAGGGAGATACGCAGTATTTT. It translates to CASSDEGDTQYF.

In the case of this clone: The junction and the germline gene differ at one end; a read error may be behind it. V usage is TRBV29-1 and J usage is TRBJ1-2, with 9 bases fitting TRBD1. CDR1 and CDR2 from the germline V gene are SQVTM and ANQGSEA. The length of the CDR3 is 13 residues. The CDR3 DNA is TGCAGCGTTGAAAGGGTAACAGGGGGCGCCGGGTTCTTC. This translates into CSVERVTGGAGFF. Full variable domain (rest looked up from reference TRBV29-1 and TRBJ1-2): SAVISQKPSRDICQRGTSLTIQCQVDSQVTMMFWYRQQPGQSLTLIATANQGSEATYESGFVIDKFPISRPNLTFSTLTVSNMSPEDSSIYLCSVERVTGGAGFFGSGTRLTVV.

The rearrangement joins TRBV28 to TRBJ2-5; the D gene could be TRBD1 or TRBD2 (6 bases each). V lost 3 bases and J lost 5, with 13 bases in between. Germline CDR1 MDHEN, CDR2 SYDVKM. The CDR3 length is 14 residues. CDR3 sequence reads: CASSLYGGGETQYF. The CDR3 region has the DNA TGTGCCAGCAGTTTGTACGGGGGCGGGGAGACCCAGTACTTC.

V and J are TRBV19 and TRBJ1-1, with D uncertain. There are 15 residues in the CDR3. CDR1 LNHDA and CDR2 SQIVND come from the germline V gene (reference sequence). With 1 base removed from V and 0 bases from J, the gap between germline ends came to 9 bases. CDR3 DNA sequence: TGTGCCAGTAGTATAGTTGGACGGATGAACACTGAAGCTTTCTTT. It is translated as CASSIVGRMNTEAFF. The complete variable domain, with remaining parts taken from reference TRBV19 and TRBJ1-1, reads DGGITQSPKYLFRKEGQNVTLSCEQNLNHDAMYWYRQDPGQGLRLIYYSQIVNDFQKGDIAEGYSVSREKKESFPLTVTSAQKNPTAFYLCASSIVGRMNTEAFFGQGTRLTVV.

The chain is built from TRBV9 and TRBJ1-1; perhaps TRBD1 as D (5 bases). The CDR3 runs to 14 residues. Germline V lookup: CDR1 SGDLS, CDR2 YYNGEE. The ends were cut back, 1 base at V and 2 bases at J, with 9 bases in the middle. The CDR3 DNA reads TGTGCCAGCAGCGTAAGGGGTCAAAACACTGAAGCTTTCTTT. Translation gives CASSVRGQNTEAFF.

V gene TRBV4-3 combines with J gene TRBJ1-3; D possibly corresponds to TRBD1 (6 bases). Germline loops: CDR1 LGHNA, CDR2 YSLEER. CDR3 length: 17 residues. The V end lost 6 bases, the J end lost 1 base, and 19 bases lay between the germline ends. The CDR3 sequence is CASSQGTAGASGNTIYF. The CDR3 bases are TGCGCCAGCAGTCAGGGGACGGCCGGGGCTTCTGGAAACACCATATATTTT.

The chain carries TRBV10-3 and TRBJ2-1, with D possibly TRBD2 on 5 matching bases. V was clipped by 3 bases and J by 6 bases, with 12 bases between them. The CDR3 sequence is 14 residues long. Germline V gene sequence: CDR1 ENHRY, CDR2 SYGVKD. CDR3 sequence reads: CAISDYSDPNEQFF. The CDR3 DNA is TGTGCCATCAGTGATTATAGCGATCCCAATGAGCAGTTCTTC.

This clone has more than one count but fewer than ten. The chain is built from TRBV30 and TRBJ1-1; weak D call: TRBD1 (6 bases). Trimming removed 3 bases at V and 5 bases at J, with 13 bases between. The CDR3 loop spans 13 amino acids. CDR1 and CDR2 from the germline V gene are GTSNPN and SVGIG (reference sequence). The CDR3 nucleotides read TGTGCCTGGAGGGACAGCGCTGTTACTGAAGCTTTCTTT. This sequence encodes CAWRDSAVTEAFF.

V and J are TRBV4-1 and TRBJ1-1; D is perhaps TRBD1 (6 bases). The germline V gene encodes CDR1 MGHRA and CDR2 YSYEKL. V lost 4 bases, J lost 10 bases, and 25 bases lay in between. The CDR3 consists of 16 residues. The CDR3 sequence: CASSPVRGSGAFLAFF. CDR3 bases: TGCGCCAGCAGCCCAGTACGAGGTTCGGGGGCCTTTTTAGCTTTCTTT.

The V and J genes are TRBV28 and TRBJ2-3; TRBD2 matches 8 bases. V was clipped by 6 bases and J by 0 bases; unmatched bases: 5. The CDR3 has 15 amino acids. Per the germline V gene, CDR1 is MDHEN and CDR2 is SYDVKM. CDR3 coding DNA: TGTGCCAGCAGCCGAACTAGCGGTAGCACAGATACGCAGTATTTT. This encodes CASSRTSGSTDTQYF.

This clone was observed a handful of times. This chain connects TRBV6-1 to TRBJ1-3, with a possible D match to TRBD1 (5 bases). CDR3 length equals 16 residues. V was trimmed by 1 base and J by 0 bases, leaving 10 bases between them. From germline, CDR1 is MNHNS and CDR2 SASEGT. The CDR3 is CASSEGSGLSGNTIYF. CDR3 nucleotide sequence: TGTGCCAGCAGTGAAGGGTCAGGGCTCTCTGGAAACACCATATATTTT.

The J gene is TRBJ1-4, the V gene TRBV13; the D is unclear. Trimming left V 5 bases short and J 5 bases short, with 15 bases between. Germline V gene lookup returns CDR1 PRHDT and CDR2 FYEKMQ (reference sequence). This CDR3 comprises 15 residues. The CDR3 region is CASSDRRRRNEKLFF. CDR3 bases: TGTGCCAGCAGCGATAGACGCAGGAGGAATGAAAAACTGTTTTTT.

The chain uses TRBV21-1 and TRBJ2-5; the table's D call of TRBD1 was not tested on the DNA. TRBV21-1 is a pseudogene. CDR3 size: 14 residues. Here the CDR3 DNA reads TGTGCCAGCAGCAAAGAAGGGGGCCGGGAGACCCAGTACTTC. Encoded protein: CASSKEGGRETQYF.

The chain links TRBV19 to TRBJ2-1; D not resolved. CDR1 and CDR2 from the germline V gene are LNHDA and SQIVND (reference sequence). Trimming left V 8 bases short and J 4 bases short, with 18 bases between. The CDR3 spans 15 residues. The CDR3 bases are TGTGCCAGTGGACCCAGACACTTTCTGTACAATGAGCAGTTCTTC. As protein: CASGPRHFLYNEQFF.

V and J are TRBV9 and TRBJ2-7, with D perhaps matching TRBD2 (5 bases). Trimming left V 3 bases short and J 2 bases short, with 15 bases between. From germline, CDR1 is SGDLS and CDR2 YYNGEE. This CDR3 has 15 amino acids. The CDR3, as DNA: TGTGCCAGCAGCGGTTTTCGCGGGCGTCCCTACGAGCAGTACTTC. It codes for CASSGFRGRPYEQYF.

About this clone itself: At one end, the junction sequence differs from germline, possibly due to a read error. The chain is built from TRBV3-1 (or the pseudogene TRBV3-2) and TRBJ2-3; 10 bases match TRBD2. This CDR3 is built from 13 residues. CDR1 and CDR2 from the germline V gene are LGHDT and YNNKEL (reference sequence). This CDR3 reads CASSPLQREGLSF. The CDR3 DNA reads as TGTGCCAGCAGCCCGTTGCAGCGGGAGGGCCTCTCTTTT.